These T cell receptor beta chains were read from a single sample in a study of blood T cell repertoires in COVID-19. Data came from immunoSEQ multiplex PCR; TCRdb stores just in-frame clones and leaves some out. The repertoire has over 150,000 clones, 75% to 80% of them found once; the top ten carry about 28%. Sequencing was performed on peripheral blood. These receptors were obtained from an older woman with acute or convalescent COVID-19. Both conserved end residues are part of each CDR3. The D gene is left open where the match is weak. A row's size may be missing; if present it is once, few, many or a size class.

TRBJ2-5	TRBV30	NA	TRBD1	CAWRAGTGIGVRETQYF
TRBJ2-1	TRBV12-3/TRBV12-4	NA	NA	CASSRRENEQFF
TRBJ2-4	TRBV5-1	NA	NA	CASSPRQGGTKNIQYF
TRBJ2-2	TRBV3-1/TRBV3-2	NA	TRBD2	CASSQEGRYRASGRPAELFF
TRBJ1-1	TRBV27	NA	NA	CASSWGLNTEAFF
TRBJ2-7	TRBV5-1	NA	TRBD1	CASSLAEGDRGFYEQYF
TRBJ2-7	TRBV5-5	NA	NA	CASSLGESDYEQYF
TRBJ2-7	TRBV6-5	few	NA	CASSFRGSYEQYF
TRBJ1-1	TRBV7-9	NA	NA	CASSSQGSTEAFF
TRBJ1-5	TRBV9	NA	NA	CASSPAGGFGNQPQHF
TRBJ2-3	TRBV2	NA	TRBD2	CASSEASLSGRSTDTQYF
TRBJ1-1	TRBV5-1	NA	NA	CASSLVVGTPEAFF
TRBJ2-7	TRBV20-1	NA	NA	CSASSPRLVGYEQYF
TRBJ1-2	TRBV7-9	NA	NA	CASSLGGFYGYTF
TRBJ2-2	TRBV2	NA	NA	CASSATRSGTGELFF
TRBJ2-2	TRBV3-1/TRBV3-2	NA	TRBD2	CASSQDLTSGLTGELFF
TRBJ2-7	TRBV5-4	NA	TRBD2	CASSFILGGSPHEQYF
TRBJ2-5	TRBV7-2	NA	TRBD2	CASSPLAGRETQYF
TRBJ1-1	TRBV10-3	once	TRBD1	CAISPTGGTEAFF
TRBJ2-1	TRBV5-1	NA	TRBD1	CASSLTSAGGNNNEQFF
TRBJ2-7	TRBV5-1	few	TRBD1	CASSLGAQGDGEQYF
TRBJ1-6	TRBV12-3/TRBV12-4	few	NA	CASKMRGWSPLHF
TRBJ1-3	TRBV21-1	NA	NA	CASDYAGGGNTIYF
TRBJ2-2	TRBV5-6	NA	NA	CASSSTGPLVGELFF
TRBJ1-6	TRBV4-2	NA	TRBD1	CASSQDRDNSPLHF
TRBJ2-3	TRBV6-1	once	NA	CASSELGGQRTDTQYF
TRBJ2-1	TRBV9	NA	NA	CASSVQERAVGVYNEQFF
TRBJ2-3	TRBV24-1	NA	NA	CATSLQYADTQYF
TRBJ2-3	TRBV7-3	NA	NA	CASSFRGSGTDTQYF
TRBJ2-7	TRBV13	NA	TRBD1	CASSLDRGVSEQYF
TRBJ2-2	TRBV7-2	NA	TRBD1	CASSLSTGVGGELFF
TRBJ2-1	TRBV2	NA	NA	CASSEGGGAYNEQFF
TRBJ2-1	TRBV7-9	NA	NA	CASSLEALLSYNEQFF
TRBJ1-2	TRBV4-1	NA	NA	CASSQVMVMEDYGYTF
TRBJ2-1	TRBV11-3	NA	TRBD2	CASSLGLAGRQFF
TRBJ1-1	TRBV29-1	NA	TRBD1	CSAGTGWSGEAFF
TRBJ1-4	TRBV2	few	NA	CAEQVPGEEKLFF
TRBJ1-5	TRBV12-2	few	NA	CASRLGQGYQPQHF
TRBJ2-3	TRBV2	NA	NA	CASSDEGGPRDTQYF
TRBJ1-6	TRBV7-9	NA	TRBD1	CASSPGQGLSYNSPLHF
TRBJ2-5	TRBV9	NA	TRBD1	CASGGTGDEQETQYF
TRBJ1-4	TRBV30	NA	NA	CAWSVGESRLFF
TRBJ2-1	TRBV19	NA	NA	CASSIPTYGSSYNEQFF
TRBJ1-2	TRBV2	NA	NA	CASNPARPVYGYTF
TRBJ2-3	TRBV5-6	many	NA	CASSLGTHYTDTQYF
TRBJ2-7	TRBV18	few	NA	CASSPSAGEQYF
TRBJ2-7	TRBV6-5	NA	TRBD2	CASSRLAGSYEQYF
TRBJ1-1	TRBV20-1	NA	NA	CSASPGHNTEAFF
TRBJ2-1	TRBV24-1	NA	NA	CATSVAGAGLYNEQFF
TRBJ2-3	TRBV30	few	NA	CAWSGQKRGTQYF
TRBJ2-7	TRBV29-1	NA	TRBD1	CSVDRSGQDQQYF
TRBJ2-1	TRBV15	once	TRBD2	CATSRELAGGSWEQFF
TRBJ1-1	TRBV18	NA	NA	CASSPQSGNTEAFF